This is a list of T cell receptor beta chains from one sample in a study of early T cells in non-severe SARS-CoV-2 infection. MiXCR, run by TCRdb on the 5' RACE reads, gives a single entry per CDR3 protein. This sample carries around 62,000 distinct CDR3 sequences, around 12% of them seen once, and the ten largest clones take less than 4.5%. The sample comprised whole blood. These receptors all stem from an adult who was a healthcare worker with PCR-confirmed SARS-CoV-2 infection or an uninfected control (not recorded which). The CDR3 runs from the conserved cysteine through the conserved F or W. The D gene is left open where the match is weak. The size of a clone is reported for some rows only, either as once, few or many, or as a class for expanded clones.

CDR3 DNA | CDR3 protein | clone size | V gene | CDR3 length | J gene | D gene
TGTGCCAGCAGTTTATACTCCCGCTCCCATACGCAGTATTTT | CASSLYSRSHTQYF | NA | TRBV28 | 14 | TRBJ2-3 | NA
TGTGCCAGCTCACCGACACAGGATCAGCCCCAGCATTTT | CASSPTQDQPQHF | NA | TRBV18 | 13 | TRBJ1-5 | NA
TGTGCCAGCAGTCCCCAAACCTACGAGCAGTACTTC | CASSPQTYEQYF | NA | TRBV28 | 12 | TRBJ2-7 | NA
TGTGCCAGCAGCGTGAGCTCTGGAAACACCATATATTTT | CASSVSSGNTIYF | NA | TRBV3-1 | 13 | TRBJ1-3 | NA
TGTGCCAGCAGTCCCAACGGACTAGCGGGAGGCGAGCAGTACTTC | CASSPNGLAGGEQYF | NA | TRBV28 | 15 | TRBJ2-7 | TRBD2
TGTGCCAGTAGTATCTCGGGTGCGGGGGACTACAATGAGCAGTTCTTC | CASSISGAGDYNEQFF | NA | TRBV19 | 16 | TRBJ2-1 | TRBD2
TGTGCCAGCAGCCCTGGGCAGGGCCCAGGCGAGCAGTACTTC | CASSPGQGPGEQYF | few | TRBV28 | 14 | TRBJ2-7 | NA
TGTGCCAGCAATCCTCTAGACAACAGGGTGAACACTGAAGCTTTCTTT | CASNPLDNRVNTEAFF | many | TRBV28 | 16 | TRBJ1-1 | NA
TGCGCCAGCAGTTTGACAGGGGGCGCCTATGGCTACACCTTC | CASSLTGGAYGYTF | few | TRBV5-1 | 14 | TRBJ1-2 | TRBD1
TGCAGCGTTTCGGGGGCGTCTTCTGGGGCCAACGTCCTGACTTTC | CSVSGASSGANVLTF | many | TRBV29-1 | 15 | TRBJ2-6 | NA
TGTGCCAGCAGCCGGGGAACTAGCAGAACAGATACGCAGTATTTT | CASSRGTSRTDTQYF | NA | TRBV7-3 | 15 | TRBJ2-3 | NA
TGTGCCAGCAGCCGAAGAGTGGGAGGGGGCCGCACAGATACGCAGTATTTT | CASSRRVGGGRTDTQYF | many | TRBV3-1 | 17 | TRBJ2-3 | NA
TGTGCCAGCAGCTTACAAGGGGCGGGAGACGATGGTGAGCAGTTCTTC | CASSLQGAGDDGEQFF | few | TRBV7-3 | 16 | TRBJ2-1 | TRBD2
TGTGCCAGCAGTGAATTTGGGGCGGATGGCTACACCTTC | CASSEFGADGYTF | few | TRBV25-1 | 13 | TRBJ1-2 | NA
TGTGCCAGCAGACATCCGACAGGGTATACGCAGTATTTT | CASRHPTGYTQYF | NA | TRBV7-2 | 13 | TRBJ2-3 | TRBD1
TGTGCCACCAGTGACCTCAGGGGGCCCAACACCGGGGAGCTGTTTTTT | CATSDLRGPNTGELFF | many | TRBV24-1 | 16 | TRBJ2-2 | TRBD1
TGTGCCAGCAGCTACCGACAGGCCTACGAGCAGTACTTC | CASSYRQAYEQYF | few | TRBV7-6 | 13 | TRBJ2-7 | NA
TGCAGCGTTGAAGATCTTTCAGGGAGGGAGTATGGCTACACCTTC | CSVEDLSGREYGYTF | many | TRBV29-1 | 15 | TRBJ1-2 | NA
TGTGCCAGCAGTTCCCCGGGGGGTGGCAATCAGCCCCAGCATTTT | CASSSPGGGNQPQHF | NA | TRBV12-3/TRBV12-4 | 15 | TRBJ1-5 | NA
TGCGCCAGCAGCTTGTGGGGGAACACTGAAGCTTTCTTT | CASSLWGNTEAFF | once | TRBV5-1 | 13 | TRBJ1-1 | NA
TGCGCCAGCAGCGGGGGACTAGCGGGAGGGCCAGGAAGGGATGAGCAGTTCTTC | CASSGGLAGGPGRDEQFF | many | TRBV5-1 | 18 | TRBJ2-1 | TRBD2
TGTGCCAGCAGGGAGGGACTAGCGGGACTCACAGATACGCAGTATTTT | CASREGLAGLTDTQYF | few | TRBV2 | 16 | TRBJ2-3 | TRBD2
TGTGCCAGCAGCTTACAGAGAAACACTGAAGCTTTCTTT | CASSLQRNTEAFF | many | TRBV11-3 | 13 | TRBJ1-1 | NA
TGCGCCAGCAGCTTTCAAGGGGGTCCGGCGAACACTGAAGCTTTCTTT | CASSFQGGPANTEAFF | few | TRBV4-1 | 16 | TRBJ1-1 | NA
TGTGCCAGCAGTCAACAGGGGGCTAAGACTGAAGCTTTCTTT | CASSQQGAKTEAFF | NA | TRBV28 | 14 | TRBJ1-1 | TRBD1
TGCAGCGTCGCAGGAGGCGGGACAACAGATACGCAGTATTTT | CSVAGGGTTDTQYF | many | TRBV29-1 | 14 | TRBJ2-3 | NA
TGTGCCATCGGAACGGGACTAGCGGGCACCTCCTACAATGAGCAGTTCTTC | CAIGTGLAGTSYNEQFF | many | TRBV10-3 | 17 | TRBJ2-1 | TRBD2
TGCAGTGCTAGAGGCTTACTGACAGGCTACGAGCAGTACTTC | CSARGLLTGYEQYF | NA | TRBV20-1 | 14 | TRBJ2-7 | NA
TGTGCCAGCAGCCCCCCCCTCTTTGGAGGGCGCGAGCAGTACTTC | CASSPPLFGGREQYF | NA | TRBV28 | 15 | TRBJ2-7 | NA
TGCGCCAGCAGCTTGGCCGCTCTAGCGGCAACCTACGAGCAGTACTTC | CASSLAALAATYEQYF | NA | TRBV5-1 | 16 | TRBJ2-7 | TRBD2
TGTGCCAGCAGCCAAGATACCGGGAGCGGGGGAAACATTCAGTACTTC | CASSQDTGSGGNIQYF | many | TRBV4-2 | 16 | TRBJ2-4 | TRBD2
TGTGCCAGCACCCGGACACGTGGCACAGATACGCAGTATTTT | CASTRTRGTDTQYF | NA | TRBV2 | 14 | TRBJ2-3 | NA
TGTGCCAGCAGCAAAGCGCTTTTCAAGGAACTGGGGTACAATGAGCAGTTCTTC | CASSKALFKELGYNEQFF | NA | TRBV21-1 | 18 | TRBJ2-1 | NA
TGCAGTGCTTTCGGACAGGGATTTGCTAAAGGCTACACCTTC | CSAFGQGFAKGYTF | few | TRBV20-1 | 14 | TRBJ1-2 | TRBD1
TGTGCCAGCAGCTCCCCTCGCTGGGAGCTGTTTTTT | CASSSPRWELFF | few | TRBV7-6 | 12 | TRBJ2-2 | NA
TGTGCCAGCTCACCACCCGGGACAGGGGCCCAGAGAGCTTTCTTT | CASSPPGTGAQRAFF | NA | TRBV18 | 15 | TRBJ1-1 | TRBD1
TGTGCCACCAGCGGACACAGGGCTCAGGAAAATGAGCAGTTCTTC | CATSGHRAQENEQFF | many | TRBV15 | 15 | TRBJ2-1 | NA
TGTGCCAGCGCTTGGAGGGGGCAAGAGACCCAGTACTTC | CASAWRGQETQYF | few | TRBV6-5 | 13 | TRBJ2-5 | NA
TGTGCCAGCATCGCGCGGACTCATGTGGCAGATACGCAGTATTTT | CASIARTHVADTQYF | few | TRBV28 | 15 | TRBJ2-3 | NA
TGTGCCAGCAGCTTTAGCCGGAACAATGAGCAGTTCTTC | CASSFSRNNEQFF | many | TRBV11-3 | 13 | TRBJ2-1 | NA
TGCAGTGCTCAGGGGGGACAGCTCTCCTACAATGAGCAGTTCTTC | CSAQGGQLSYNEQFF | many | TRBV20-1 | 15 | TRBJ2-1 | NA
TGTGCCAGCAGTCCGGCGGGAGCCCGACAGGGGGTCACCGGGGAGCTGTTTTTT | CASSPAGARQGVTGELFF | few | TRBV28 | 18 | TRBJ2-2 | TRBD1
TGTGCCAGCAGTACACAGGGAAACTATGGCTACACCTTC | CASSTQGNYGYTF | NA | TRBV28 | 13 | TRBJ1-2 | NA
TGCGCCAGCAGCTACAACGTCGAGCAGTACTTC | CASSYNVEQYF | many | TRBV5-1 | 11 | TRBJ2-7 | NA
TGTGCCAGCAGCCCGATAGCAAGCCAAGAGACCCAGTACTTC | CASSPIASQETQYF | NA | TRBV3-1 | 14 | TRBJ2-5 | NA
TGTGCCAGCAGCATTAAGGGTCAAGCGGTCTACGAGCAGTACTTC | CASSIKGQAVYEQYF | NA | TRBV11-2 | 15 | TRBJ2-7 | NA
TGTGCCAGCAGAACGACAGCTAACTATGGCTACACCTTC | CASRTTANYGYTF | many | TRBV2 | 13 | TRBJ1-2 | NA
TGTGCCAGCAGCCAAGATCGGCTATCCTACGAGCAGTACTTC | CASSQDRLSYEQYF | NA | TRBV4-2 | 14 | TRBJ2-7 | NA
TGTGCCTGGAGTTGGCTCTCGGGCGCCTACGAGCAGTACTTC | CAWSWLSGAYEQYF | NA | TRBV30 | 14 | TRBJ2-7 | NA